Following are 27 T cell receptor beta chains from one sample sequenced in a study of post-analysis software for immune sequencing data. Study findings and constraints: Controls had lower frequencies than patients of a handful of TRBV segments, which included TRBV5-6, TRBV5-1 and TRBV20-1.

Each TCR beta cDNA library carried unique molecular identifiers. MiXCR, run by TCRdb on the PCR reads, gives a single entry per CDR3 protein. The sample carries about 820,000 distinct CDR3 sequences, approximately 50% recorded once. Their specific antigens are unknown. Sequencing used blood. The receptor set was obtained from a girl between 5 and 17 years old with multiple sclerosis.

This chain joins TRBV6-2 or TRBV6-3 and TRBJ2-1, with 7 bases matching TRBD2. Trimming cost V 5 bases and J 2 bases; bases outside gene matches: 12. CDR1 MNHEY and CDR2 SVGEGT come from the germline V gene. This CDR3 comprises 17 residues. In DNA form, the CDR3 reads TGTGCCAGCAGTCTCTCCCCCCTAGCGGCTACCTACAATGAGCAGTTCTTC. It encodes CASSLSPLAATYNEQFF.

This clonotype was found a few times. The chain is built from TRBV20-1 and TRBJ1-5; tentative D call: TRBD1 (6 bases). Germline assignment: CDR1 DFQATT and CDR2 SNEGSKA (reference sequence). There are 13 residues in the CDR3. The CDR3 nucleotides read TGCAGCGCCCGTGAAGGGGGAAACCAGCCCCAGCATTTT. This encodes CSAREGGNQPQHF.

This clonotype showed up just a few times. The chain has TRBV7-2 and TRBJ1-5, with no clear D. Germline V gene lookup returns CDR1 SGHTA and CDR2 FQGNSA. V dropped 6 bases and J dropped 3 bases, with 18 bases sitting between them. This CDR3 has 16 amino acids. CDR3 sequence: CASSLAGALVNQPQHF. The CDR3 region has the DNA TGTGCCAGCAGTCTTGCGGGAGCTCTAGTCAATCAGCCCCAGCATTTT.

In regard to this clonotype: A much bigger clone sits one base away, suggesting this may be a read error. The rearrangement joins TRBV5-1 to TRBJ2-6, with D possibly TRBD1 on 5 matching bases. From germline, CDR1 is SGHRS and CDR2 YFSETQ. There are 17 residues in the CDR3. Here the CDR3 reads CASSVQARHSGANVRTF. CDR3 sequence (DNA): TGCGCCAGCAGCGTACAGGCTCGCCACTCTGGGGCCAACGTCCGGACTTTC. Based on the CDR3 plus reference TRBV5-1 and TRBJ2-6, the full variable domain is KAGVTQTPRYLIKTRGQQVTLSCSPISGHRSVSWYQQTPGQGLQFLFEYFSETQRNKGNFPGRFSGRQFSNSRSEMNVSTLELGDSALYLCASSVQARHSGANVRTFGAGSRLTVL.

The V and J genes are TRBV7-8 and TRBJ2-7, with D possibly matching TRBD1 (5 bases). Germline CDR1 is SGHVS and CDR2 is FQNEAQ. The CDR3 consists of 18 residues. V lost 8 bases, J lost 4 bases, and 30 bases lay in between. CDR3 region: CASQPLSLGPLAGYEQYF. The CDR3 nucleotides are TGTGCCAGCCAACCACTGAGCCTTGGGCCGTTGGCAGGGTACGAGCAGTACTTC. Full variable domain (outside the CDR3, taken from reference TRBV7-8 and TRBJ2-7): GAGVSQSPRYKVAKRGQDVALRCDPISGHVSLFWYQQALGQGPEFLTYFQNEAQLDKSGLPSDRFFAERPEGSVSTLKIQRTQQEDSAVYLCASQPLSLGPLAGYEQYFGPGTRLTVT.

This clonotype was detected only once. The rearrangement uses TRBV3-1 and TRBJ2-7; D perhaps matches TRBD2 (6 bases). The CDR3 runs to 16 residues. Germline assignment: CDR1 LGHDT and CDR2 YNNKEL (reference sequence). V lost 8 bases, J lost 5 bases, and 25 bases lay in between. CDR3 sequence (DNA): TGTGCCAGCTGCCCGCGCTTGGGGGGAGTAGTAAACGAGCAGTACTTC. Translating it yields CASCPRLGGVVNEQYF.

The table lists this clonotype with a count of one. V gene TRBV14 combines with J gene TRBJ1-4; D is ambiguous. The V end lost 5 bases, the J end lost 7 bases, and 11 bases lay between the germline ends. The CDR3 runs 13 residues. The germline CDR1 and CDR2 sequences are SGHDN and FVKESK. The CDR3 region is CASSWVIGEKLFF. The CDR3 nucleotides are TGTGCCAGCAGCTGGGTCATCGGTGAAAAACTGTTTTTT.

The table lists this clonotype with a few counts. The chain employs TRBV15 and TRBJ2-3; D not certain. Germline lookup yields CDR1 LNHNV and CDR2 YYDKDF (reference sequence). Trimming left V 3 bases short and J 3 bases short, with 7 bases between. The CDR3 sequence is 13 residues long. This CDR3 is CATSSSRTDTQYF. The CDR3 coding sequence is TGTGCCACCAGCAGCAGTAGAACAGATACGCAGTATTTT.

The genes are TRBV7-9 and TRBJ1-2; weak D call: TRBD1 (5 bases). This CDR3 region has 14 residues. V lost 6 bases and J 1 base, leaving 12 bases between the germline ends. The germline CDR1 and CDR2 sequences are SEHNR and FQNEAQ (reference sequence). DNA of the CDR3: TGTGCCAGCAGTCACAGGAGGGGTAACTATGGCTACACCTTC. Translated: CASSHRRGNYGYTF. Filled out from reference TRBV7-9 and TRBJ1-2, the complete variable domain reads DTGVSQNPRHKITKRGQNVTFRCDPISEHNRLYWYRQTLGQGPEFLTYFQNEAQLEKSRLLSDRFSAERPKGSFSTLEIQRTEQGDSAMYLCASSHRRGNYGYTFGSGTRLTVV.

The CDR3 nucleotides are TGCAGCGTTGAAAGAGCGGGAGGTCTTCAAGAGACCCAGTACTTC. The encoded protein is CSVERAGGLQETQYF. This rearrangement joins TRBV29-1 to TRBJ2-5; 9 bases match TRBD2. Germline V gene data show CDR1 as SQVTM and CDR2 as ANQGSEA. Trimming cost V 2 bases and J 2 bases; bases outside gene matches: 6. The CDR3 contains 15 residues.

This chain links TRBV7-6 with TRBJ2-4; D gene ambiguous. V was clipped by 0 bases and J by 2 bases, with 17 bases between them. CDR1 and CDR2 (germline): SGHVS, FNYEAQ. The CDR3 length is 18 residues. CDR3 nucleotides: TGTGCCAGCAGCTTAGCGGACCGTAGATTAGGGACCAAAAACATTCAGTACTTC. It encodes CASSLADRRLGTKNIQYF.

The rearrangement uses TRBV20-1 and TRBJ2-7, with 8 bases that match TRBD1. The ends lost 6 bases at V and 1 base at J; junction bases unmatched: 11. This CDR3 is 15 amino acids long. Germline V lookup: CDR1 DFQATT, CDR2 SNEGSKA (reference sequence). The CDR3 loop reads CSARGHRGASYEQYF. The CDR3 coding sequence is TGCAGTGCCCGGGGGCACAGGGGGGCTTCCTACGAGCAGTACTTC.

This chain links TRBV7-3 with TRBJ2-7, with TRBD2 matching 7 bases. The germline gives CDR1 SGHTA, CDR2 FQGTGA. CDR3 size: 14 residues. V shed 7 bases and J 4 bases; nucleotides not matched to a gene: 10. The CDR3 reads CASKLASGPYEQYF. CDR3 coding DNA: TGTGCCAGCAAATTGGCTAGCGGACCTTACGAGCAGTACTTC.

This clonotype has only one observation. The J gene is TRBJ2-5, the V gene TRBV12-5; D may be TRBD1 (5 bases). The DNA end favors TRBJ2-7, so the J call may be wrong. Per germline, CDR1 LGHNT and CDR2 FRNRAP. This CDR3 is 12 amino acids long. CDR3 region: CASGPDNYEQYF. DNA for the CDR3: TGTGCTAGTGGACCGGACAACTACGAGCAGTACTTC.

This rearrangement joins TRBV6-5 to TRBJ1-3; D ambiguous. V was cut by 7 bases and J by 3 bases, with 10 bases left in between. Germline loops: CDR1 MNHEY, CDR2 SVGAGI. The CDR3 is made up of 13 amino acids. This CDR3 is CASTTTHGNTIYF. The DNA for the CDR3 is TGTGCCAGCACCACGACGCATGGAAACACCATATATTTT.

The J gene is TRBJ2-1, the V gene TRBV7-8; tentative D call: TRBD2 (6 bases). Trimming stripped 4 bases from V and 8 bases from J, with 9 bases between. CDR3 length equals 12 residues. CDR1 SGHVS and CDR2 FQNEAQ come from the germline V gene. CDR3 sequence: CASSSTRDEQFF. For the CDR3, the DNA is TGTGCCAGCAGCTCGACTAGGGATGAGCAGTTCTTC.

The rearrangement uses TRBV5-1 and TRBJ1-5, with D unresolved. This CDR3 is built from 16 residues. The germline V gene has CDR1 SGHRS and CDR2 YFSETQ. Deletions cut 4 bases from V and 7 bases from J, with 21 bases between. CDR3 sequence reads: CASSQGTGPSGQPQHF. In DNA form, the CDR3 reads TGCGCCAGCAGCCAAGGCACCGGCCCGTCGGGGCAGCCCCAGCATTTT.

In its sample, this clonotype was seen a few times. The J gene is TRBJ2-3, the V gene TRBV12-3 or TRBV12-4; TRBD2 is a possible D gene (6 bases). Trimming removed 6 bases at V and 6 bases at J, with 19 bases between. This CDR3 comprises 15 residues. The CDR3 coding sequence is TGTGCCAGCAGCCATGGGAGGAATGTAGGGGATACGCAGTATTTT. It specifies CASSHGRNVGDTQYF.

The V gene is TRBV29-1, the J gene TRBJ1-6; 8 positions match TRBD1. V trimming: 6 bases; J trimming: 9 bases; junction bases outside the gene matches: 7. The germline CDR1 and CDR2 sequences are SQVTM and ANQGSEA. CDR3 length: 13 residues. CDR3 amino acids: CSVQTGTGSPLHF. In nucleotides, the CDR3 is TGCAGCGTCCAGACAGGGACAGGTTCACCCCTCCACTTT.

The J gene is TRBJ2-3, the V gene TRBV6-4; TRBD2 matches 8 bases. Trimming removed 3 bases from V and 1 base from J; junction bases left unmatched: 0. The CDR3 extends over 14 amino acids. Germline V gene data show CDR1 as MRHNA and CDR2 as SNTAGT. For the CDR3, the DNA is TGTGCCAGCAGTGAAGCGGGGGGCACAGATACGCAGTATTTT. Translating gives CASSEAGGTDTQYF.

This chain connects TRBV7-9 to TRBJ1-5; 10 nucleotides match TRBD1. The CDR3 is made up of 14 amino acids. CDR1 SEHNR and CDR2 FQNEAQ come from the germline V gene (reference sequence). J was trimmed by 5 bases and V by 5 bases; bases with no gene match: 3. The CDR3 spells CASSGTGEDQPQHF. The CDR3 region has the DNA TGTGCCAGCAGCGGGACAGGGGAGGATCAGCCCCAGCATTTT.

This clonotype was found a few times. The V and J genes are TRBV7-3 and TRBJ2-4; D uncertain. The DNA end lines up better with TRBJ2-7; the J call may be wrong. Germline CDR1 SGHTA, CDR2 FQGTGA. The CDR3 consists of 15 residues. The CDR3 DNA follows: TGTGCCAGCAGCTTAACGAGTGAGGACGCCTACGAGCAGTACTTC. Translating it yields CASSLTSEDAYEQYF.

This clonotype was counted only a few times. The chain couples TRBV6-5 to TRBJ2-7, with D perhaps matching TRBD1 (5 bases). The V gene lost 6 bases and the J gene lost 0 bases, with 18 bases spanning the gap. In germline, CDR1 is MNHEY, CDR2 SVGAGI. This CDR3 comprises 16 residues. This chain's CDR3 is CASRTLDKGTSYEQYF. Written as DNA, the CDR3 is TGTGCCAGCAGAACATTGGACAAGGGAACCTCCTACGAGCAGTACTTC.

This clonotype was seen a few times. The V and J genes are TRBV10-3 and TRBJ2-7; D perhaps matches TRBD2 (6 bases). CDR3 length: 14 residues. Trimming shortened V by 5 bases and J by 3 bases, and 14 bases separated the two germline ends. Per germline, CDR1 ENHRY and CDR2 SYGVKD. This chain's CDR3 is CAISRDFKDYEQYF. The CDR3 DNA reads TGTGCCATCAGTCGGGACTTCAAGGACTACGAGCAGTACTTC.

CDR3 loop: CASSLGQGSTNEKLFF. DNA of the CDR3: TGTGCCAGCAGCTTGGGACAGGGATCAACTAATGAAAAACTGTTTTTT. V is TRBV7-9 and J is TRBJ1-4; TRBD1 agrees at 9 bases. CDR1 is SEHNR and CDR2 is FQNEAQ in the germline V gene (reference sequence). The CDR3 runs 16 residues. J gave up 0 bases and V 3 bases, and 2 bases lay outside the gene matches.

V is TRBV6-5 and J is TRBJ1-2, with unresolved D. Germline values: CDR1 MNHEY, CDR2 SVGAGI. Trimming removed 6 bases at V and 6 bases at J, with 14 bases between. CDR3 length: 13 amino acids. CDR3 in DNA: TGTGCCAGCAGCCAAGGCACGTTTAATGGCTACACCTTC. Protein product: CASSQGTFNGYTF.

The chain combines TRBV15 with TRBJ2-5; D gene ambiguous. With 3 bases removed from V and 0 bases from J, the gap between germline ends came to 8 bases. Germline V gives CDR1 LNHNV, CDR2 YYDKDF (reference sequence). The CDR3 loop spans 14 amino acids. CDR3 sequence (DNA): TGTGCCACCAGCAGTTTGGCACACCAAGAGACCCAGTACTTC. Protein product: CATSSLAHQETQYF.